The rows below give T cell receptor beta chains drawn from one sample of a study of blood T cell repertoires in COVID-19. Only in-frame clones appear in the TCRdb table, and some are missing; sequencing was by immunoSEQ multiplex PCR. The table records 200,000 to 250,000 clones, around 90% of them present only once. The sample taken for sequencing was peripheral blood. These receptors were taken from a young man with COVID-19, enrolled during active disease. The CDR3 runs from the conserved cysteine through the conserved F or W. The D gene is left open where the match is weak. Clone sizes are given selectively: once, few, many, or a class where the clone is expanded.

CDR3 protein: CASSESRGTDTQYF
CDR3 DNA: TGCGCCAGCAGTGAGTCTCGCGGAACAGATACGCAGTATTTT
V gene: TRBV10-1
D gene: NA
clone size: NA
J gene: TRBJ2-3

CDR3 protein: CASSFNTGNYGYTF
CDR3 DNA: TGTGCCAGCAGCTTTAACACGGGAAACTATGGCTACACCTTC
V gene: TRBV5-6
D gene: NA
clone size: few
J gene: TRBJ1-2

CDR3 protein: CASSIPGQSTEAFF
CDR3 DNA: TGTGCCAGTAGTATCCCGGGACAGTCCACTGAAGCTTTCTTT
V gene: TRBV19
D gene: TRBD1
clone size: NA
J gene: TRBJ1-1

CDR3 protein: CASSQGRGGLGNTIYF
CDR3 DNA: TGTGCCAGCAGCCAAGGCCGTGGAGGGCTCGGAAACACCATATATTTT
V gene: TRBV3-1/TRBV3-2
D gene: NA
clone size: NA
J gene: TRBJ1-3

CDR3 protein: CASSSLGGPNSPLHF
CDR3 DNA: TGCGCCAGCAGCTCTTTGGGAGGCCCTAATTCACCCCTCCACTTT
V gene: TRBV5-1
D gene: NA
clone size: NA
J gene: TRBJ1-6

CDR3 protein: CASSLYEHAGELFF
CDR3 DNA: TGTGCCAGCAGCTTGTACGAGCACGCCGGGGAGCTGTTTTTT
V gene: TRBV5-4
D gene: NA
clone size: NA
J gene: TRBJ2-2

CDR3 protein: CATARRGETQYF
CDR3 DNA: TGTGCCACCGCCCGCCGGGGGGAGACCCAGTACTTC
V gene: TRBV13
D gene: NA
clone size: few
J gene: TRBJ2-5

CDR3 protein: CAISDAGGGNTEAFF
CDR3 DNA: TGTGCCATCAGTGATGCAGGGGGAGGGAACACTGAAGCTTTCTTT
V gene: TRBV10-3
D gene: TRBD1
clone size: NA
J gene: TRBJ1-1

CDR3 protein: CASSPGGTDTEAFF
CDR3 DNA: TGTGCCAGCAGCCCGGGGGGCACGGACACTGAAGCTTTCTTT
V gene: TRBV5-4
D gene: NA
clone size: NA
J gene: TRBJ1-1

CDR3 protein: CATSRQTGVEKLFF
CDR3 DNA: TGTGCCACCAGCAGACAGACAGGGGTTGAAAAACTGTTTTTT
V gene: TRBV15
D gene: TRBD1
clone size: NA
J gene: TRBJ1-4

CDR3 protein: CASSSGQGVDTEAFF
CDR3 DNA: TGTGCCAGCAGTTCGGGACAGGGAGTGGACACTGAAGCTTTCTTT
V gene: TRBV27
D gene: TRBD1
clone size: NA
J gene: TRBJ1-1

CDR3 protein: CASIQRDREKPEAFF
CDR3 DNA: TGTGCCAGTATACAAAGAGACAGGGAGAAGCCTGAAGCTTTCTTT
V gene: TRBV19
D gene: TRBD1
clone size: NA
J gene: TRBJ1-1

CDR3 protein: CASSSSQGGYGYTF
CDR3 DNA: TGCGCCAGCAGCTCTTCTCAGGGCGGCTATGGCTACACCTTC
V gene: TRBV5-1
D gene: NA
clone size: NA
J gene: TRBJ1-2

CDR3 protein: CASSYSQRGGLNEQFF
CDR3 DNA: TGTGCCAGCAGTTACTCCCAGCGGGGGGGCCTTAATGAGCAGTTCTTC
V gene: TRBV6-5
D gene: TRBD2
clone size: once
J gene: TRBJ2-1

CDR3 protein: CASSVGSNYGYTF
CDR3 DNA: TGTGCCAGCTCGGTCGGTAGTAACTATGGCTACACCTTC
V gene: TRBV18
D gene: NA
clone size: NA
J gene: TRBJ1-2

CDR3 protein: CASRHPGTGIYEQYF
CDR3 DNA: TGCGCCAGCCGTCACCCCGGGACAGGGATCTACGAGCAGTACTTC
V gene: TRBV5-1
D gene: TRBD1
clone size: NA
J gene: TRBJ2-7

CDR3 protein: CAISDRDTLF
CDR3 DNA: TGTGCCATCAGTGATCGGGACACGCTTTTT
V gene: TRBV10-3
D gene: NA
clone size: NA
J gene: TRBJ1-4

CDR3 protein: CASSHFRAKDYGYTF
CDR3 DNA: TGTGCCAGCAGCCACTTCAGGGCAAAGGACTATGGCTACACCTTC
V gene: TRBV3-1/TRBV3-2
D gene: NA
clone size: NA
J gene: TRBJ1-2

CDR3 protein: CASRKGDTRFNSPLHF
CDR3 DNA: TGTGCCAGCAGGAAAGGGGACACCCGATTTAATTCACCCCTCCACTTT
V gene: TRBV3-1/TRBV3-2
D gene: NA
clone size: NA
J gene: TRBJ1-6

CDR3 protein: CASSLDGGNEKLFF
CDR3 DNA: TGTGCCAGCAGCCTCGACGGGGGTAATGAAAAACTGTTTTTT
V gene: TRBV7-9
D gene: NA
clone size: once
J gene: TRBJ1-4

CDR3 protein: CASSLSPGFTDTQYF
CDR3 DNA: TGTGCCAGCAGCCTCTCGCCGGGTTTCACAGATACGCAGTATTTT
V gene: TRBV3-1/TRBV3-2
D gene: NA
clone size: NA
J gene: TRBJ2-3

CDR3 protein: CASSGKTSPGELFF
CDR3 DNA: TGTGCCAGCAGCGGGAAGACTAGCCCCGGGGAGCTGTTTTTT
V gene: TRBV9
D gene: TRBD2
clone size: NA
J gene: TRBJ2-2

CDR3 protein: CASSQSGEQYF
CDR3 DNA: TGCGCCAGCAGCCAATCGGGGGAGCAGTACTTC
V gene: TRBV4-1
D gene: NA
clone size: NA
J gene: TRBJ2-7

CDR3 protein: CASSYRETGGSGYTF
CDR3 DNA: TGTGCCAGCAGTTACCGTGAAACAGGGGGAAGCGGCTACACCTTC
V gene: TRBV6-5
D gene: TRBD1
clone size: NA
J gene: TRBJ1-2

CDR3 protein: CASSTRTGSYGYTF
CDR3 DNA: TGCGCCAGCAGCACCAGGACAGGGAGCTATGGCTACACCTTC
V gene: TRBV5-1
D gene: TRBD1
clone size: NA
J gene: TRBJ1-2

CDR3 protein: CASSQEGFGRNTEAFF
CDR3 DNA: TGTGCCAGCAGCCAAGAAGGGTTCGGGAGGAACACTGAAGCTTTCTTT
V gene: TRBV3-1/TRBV3-2
D gene: NA
clone size: NA
J gene: TRBJ1-1

CDR3 protein: CASSQRGGNEQFF
CDR3 DNA: TGTGCCAGCAGCCAGCGGGGGGGCAATGAGCAGTTCTTC
V gene: TRBV11-3
D gene: TRBD2
clone size: NA
J gene: TRBJ2-1

CDR3 protein: CASSYSRDRGRLEGRGYTF
CDR3 DNA: TGTGCCAGCAGCTACTCCCGGGACAGGGGGCGCTTAGAAGGACGCGGCTACACCTTC
V gene: TRBV5-4
D gene: TRBD1
clone size: NA
J gene: TRBJ1-2

CDR3 protein: CASHPPGQSTKRAFF
CDR3 DNA: TGTGCCAGCCACCCCCCCGGACAGTCCACTAAGCGAGCTTTCTTT
V gene: TRBV28
D gene: NA
clone size: once
J gene: TRBJ1-1

CDR3 protein: CASSSDRGPQPQHF
CDR3 DNA: TGTGCCAGCAGCTCGGACAGGGGGCCTCAGCCCCAGCATTTT
V gene: TRBV7-9
D gene: TRBD1
clone size: NA
J gene: TRBJ1-5

CDR3 protein: CASSGDRKNTEAFF
CDR3 DNA: TGTGCCAGCAGCGGGGACAGGAAGAACACTGAAGCTTTCTTT
V gene: TRBV9
D gene: TRBD1
clone size: NA
J gene: TRBJ1-1

CDR3 protein: CASSRLGGWPSEQFF
CDR3 DNA: TGTGCCAGCTCACGTCTAGGGGGTTGGCCCAGTGAGCAGTTCTTC
V gene: TRBV18
D gene: NA
clone size: once
J gene: TRBJ2-1

CDR3 protein: CASSEGTTYEQYF
CDR3 DNA: TGTGCCAGCAGCGAAGGGACTACCTACGAGCAGTACTTC
V gene: TRBV11-3
D gene: TRBD2
clone size: NA
J gene: TRBJ2-7

CDR3 protein: CSASPSGAGGDGYTF
CDR3 DNA: TGCAGTGCTAGTCCCTCGGGGGCAGGGGGTGATGGCTACACCTTC
V gene: TRBV20-1
D gene: TRBD1
clone size: NA
J gene: TRBJ1-2

CDR3 protein: CASSPNDRAGNEQFF
CDR3 DNA: TGTGCCAGCTCACCTAACGACAGGGCGGGTAATGAGCAGTTCTTC
V gene: TRBV18
D gene: TRBD1
clone size: NA
J gene: TRBJ2-1

CDR3 protein: CASIGDRGYEQYF
CDR3 DNA: TGTGCCAGCATTGGTGACAGAGGCTACGAGCAGTACTTC
V gene: TRBV6-5
D gene: NA
clone size: NA
J gene: TRBJ2-7

CDR3 protein: CATPRGTTNTGELFF
CDR3 DNA: TGTGCCACCCCCAGGGGGACAACGAACACCGGGGAGCTGTTTTTT
V gene: TRBV19
D gene: TRBD1
clone size: NA
J gene: TRBJ2-2

CDR3 protein: CASSLQDTEAFF
CDR3 DNA: TGCGCCAGCAGCTTGCAGGACACTGAAGCTTTCTTT
V gene: TRBV5-1
D gene: NA
clone size: few
J gene: TRBJ1-1

CDR3 protein: CASSYGQIRQPQHF
CDR3 DNA: TGTGCCAGCAGTTACGGGCAGATCCGTCAGCCCCAGCATTTT
V gene: TRBV6-2/TRBV6-3
D gene: NA
clone size: NA
J gene: TRBJ1-5

CDR3 protein: CASSPTSGSYNEQFF
CDR3 DNA: TGTGCCAGCAGCCCGACTAGCGGGTCCTACAATGAGCAGTTCTTC
V gene: TRBV7-2
D gene: TRBD2
clone size: NA
J gene: TRBJ2-1

CDR3 protein: CASSQRAWRSGVQETQYF
CDR3 DNA: TGCGCCAGCAGCCAAAGGGCCTGGAGGTCTGGGGTCCAAGAGACCCAGTACTTC
V gene: TRBV4-1
D gene: NA
clone size: NA
J gene: TRBJ2-5

CDR3 protein: CASSPGQGGSYEQYF
CDR3 DNA: TGCGCCAGCAGCCCGGGGCAGGGGGGATCCTACGAGCAGTACTTC
V gene: TRBV4-1
D gene: NA
clone size: NA
J gene: TRBJ2-7

CDR3 protein: CASSSGTGGDTEAFF
CDR3 DNA: TGTGCCAGCAGCTCGGGGACAGGGGGCGATACTGAAGCTTTCTTT
V gene: TRBV11-1
D gene: TRBD1
clone size: NA
J gene: TRBJ1-1

CDR3 protein: CASSLAGGQETQYF
CDR3 DNA: TGCGCCAGCAGCCTAGCGGGGGGCCAAGAGACCCAGTACTTC
V gene: TRBV5-1
D gene: TRBD2
clone size: NA
J gene: TRBJ2-5

CDR3 protein: CASSYDGGGEQFF
CDR3 DNA: TGTGCCAGCAGTTACGATGGGGGGGGTGAGCAGTTCTTC
V gene: TRBV6-5
D gene: TRBD2
clone size: NA
J gene: TRBJ2-1

CDR3 protein: CASSQEGGQGFLYPIYEQYF
CDR3 DNA: TGCGCCAGCAGCCAAGAAGGGGGACAGGGCTTCCTCTACCCCATCTACGAGCAGTACTTC
V gene: TRBV4-1
D gene: TRBD1
clone size: NA
J gene: TRBJ2-7

CDR3 protein: CASSPGGGDSPLHF
CDR3 DNA: TGTGCCAGCAGTCCCGGAGGGGGCGATTCACCCCTCCACTTT
V gene: TRBV6-6
D gene: TRBD1
clone size: NA
J gene: TRBJ1-6

CDR3 protein: CASSPGLVAYEQYF
CDR3 DNA: TGTGCCAGCAGCCCCGGACTGGTTGCCTACGAGCAGTACTTC
V gene: TRBV3-1/TRBV3-2
D gene: NA
clone size: NA
J gene: TRBJ2-7

CDR3 protein: CASSLDRYSGNTIYF
CDR3 DNA: TGTGCCAGCAGTCTAGACAGGTACTCTGGAAACACCATATATTTT
V gene: TRBV28
D gene: NA
clone size: NA
J gene: TRBJ1-3

CDR3 protein: CAWSGYRTENIQYF
CDR3 DNA: TGTGCCTGGAGCGGTTACCGGACAGAGAACATTCAGTACTTC
V gene: TRBV30
D gene: NA
clone size: NA
J gene: TRBJ2-4

CDR3 protein: CASSESGSANEKLFF
CDR3 DNA: TGTGCCAGCAGCGAATCAGGTTCCGCTAATGAAAAACTGTTTTTT
V gene: TRBV9
D gene: NA
clone size: NA
J gene: TRBJ1-4